The 10 T cell receptor beta chains given below trace back to one sample, sequenced in a study of T-cell memory formation after mild COVID-19. MiXCR was run by TCRdb on the 5' RACE reads, yielding one entry per CDR3 protein. This table holds 210,000 or so distinct CDR3 sequences, approximately 30% found once. Sequenced material: PBMCs or a T cell subset sorted from them (not recorded which). These receptors were obtained from an adult woman who had mild COVID-19 (a few samples of this study predate the infection). Cell type and time point are not known.

This clonotype was counted many times. The V call is TRBV3-1, the J call TRBJ2-5; no reliable D call. Germline CDR1 LGHDT, CDR2 YNNKEL (reference sequence). The germline V and J ends were trimmed by 4 bases and 13 bases, with 16 bases remaining between them. The CDR3 covers 12 residues. This CDR3 is CASSPLDPQLYF. CDR3 DNA: TGTGCCAGCAGCCCCCTCGACCCGCAATTGTACTTC.

This clonotype was seen more than once but under ten times. The genes are TRBV15 and TRBJ2-5; D is possibly TRBD2 (5 bases). The CDR3 is made up of 15 amino acids. V lost 4 bases to trimming and J lost 2 bases, with 14 bases between them. Germline V lookup: CDR1 LNHNV, CDR2 YYDKDF (reference sequence). CDR3 in amino acids: CATSTRAVRQETQYF. The CDR3 DNA follows: TGTGCCACCAGCACGAGGGCGGTTCGACAAGAGACCCAGTACTTC. The full variable domain, rest sourced from reference TRBV15 and TRBJ2-5, is DAMVIQNPRYQVTQFGKPVTLSCSQTLNHNVMYWYQQKSSQAPKLLFHYYDKDFNNEADTPDNFQSRRPNTSFCFLDIRSPGLGDTAMYLCATSTRAVRQETQYFGPGTRLLVL.

The J gene is TRBJ2-3, the V gene TRBV20-1, with D perhaps matching TRBD1 (5 bases). Germline V gene sequence: CDR1 DFQATT, CDR2 SNEGSKA (reference sequence). This CDR3 has 13 residues. V was shortened by 6 bases and J by 6 bases, with 16 bases between the two germline ends. CDR3 nucleotide sequence: TGCAGTGCAGCTCGACAGAACCCCGATACGCAGTATTTT. Translating it yields CSAARQNPDTQYF.

This clonotype has more than one count but fewer than ten. The rearrangement joins TRBV24-1 to TRBJ1-6; D unclear. Per the germline V gene, CDR1 is KGHDR and CDR2 is SFDVKD. Trimming removed 9 bases from V and 8 bases from J, with 13 bases in between. The CDR3 runs to 13 residues. Here the CDR3 reads CATPLLGDSPLHF. The CDR3 DNA is TGTGCCACCCCATTGCTGGGCGATTCACCCCTCCACTTT.

This chain connects TRBV16 to TRBJ1-5; 8 bases align to TRBD1. The CDR3 totals 14 residues. Germline CDR1 and CDR2: KGHSY and FQNENV. V lost 4 bases and J lost 6; bases outside the gene matches: 5. The DNA of the CDR3 is TGTGCCAGCAGCCGATCCAGGGGGCCTCAGCCCCAGCATTTT. It encodes CASSRSRGPQPQHF.

CDR3 DNA sequence: TGTGCCAGCAGTTACTGGCCGCGGGGCGATACGCAGTATTTT. The encoded protein is CASSYWPRGDTQYF. The chain is built from TRBV6-5 and TRBJ2-3; D is possibly TRBD2 (6 bases). Germline V gene sequence: CDR1 MNHEY, CDR2 SVGAGI. V lost 1 base, J lost 6 bases, and 11 bases lay in between. This CDR3 region has 14 residues.

This chain joins TRBV25-1 and TRBJ2-7; D is unclear. V shed 4 bases and J shed 5 bases, with 12 bases lying between them. The CDR3 has 13 amino acids. Per germline, CDR1 MGHDK and CDR2 SYGVNS. The CDR3 is CASSASTWNEQYF. Written as DNA, the CDR3 is TGTGCCAGCAGTGCCTCAACATGGAACGAGCAGTACTTC.

The V gene is TRBV18, the J gene TRBJ2-3; D is unclear. The germline V gene has CDR1 KGHSH and CDR2 LQKENI. Trimming took 5 bases from V and 4 from J, leaving 10 bases between them. CDR3 length: 13 amino acids. The CDR3 nucleotides are TGTGCCAGCTCAATCTATCAGGCAGATACGCAGTATTTT. Protein product: CASSIYQADTQYF.

The chain links TRBV13 to TRBJ2-1; 7 bases map to TRBD1. Germline-derived CDR1 and CDR2 are PRHDT and FYEKMQ (reference sequence). The CDR3 length is 14 residues. V dropped 5 bases and J dropped 4; count of bases not matched to a gene: 5. CDR3 sequence: CASSPDRAYNEQFF. Written as DNA, the CDR3 is TGTGCCAGCAGCCCAGACAGGGCTTACAATGAGCAGTTCTTC.

The genes are TRBV20-1 and TRBJ2-7; 7 bases map to TRBD1. Germline V gene data show CDR1 as DFQATT and CDR2 as SNEGSKA (reference sequence). V dropped 2 bases and J dropped 3; count of bases not matched to a gene: 7. The CDR3 is 14 amino acids. The CDR3 DNA reads TGCAGTGCTAGATCAAGGGACAGATTCTACGAGCAGTACTTC. Encoded protein: CSARSRDRFYEQYF.